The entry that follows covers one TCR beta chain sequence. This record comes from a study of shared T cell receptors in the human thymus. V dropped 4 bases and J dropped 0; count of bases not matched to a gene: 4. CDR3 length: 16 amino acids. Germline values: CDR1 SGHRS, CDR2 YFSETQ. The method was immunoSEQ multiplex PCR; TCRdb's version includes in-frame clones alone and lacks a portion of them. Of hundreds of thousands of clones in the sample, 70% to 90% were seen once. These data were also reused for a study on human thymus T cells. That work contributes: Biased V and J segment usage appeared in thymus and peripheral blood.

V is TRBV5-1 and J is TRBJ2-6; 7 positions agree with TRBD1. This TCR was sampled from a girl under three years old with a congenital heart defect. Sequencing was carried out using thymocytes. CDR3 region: CASSTDRASGANVLTF. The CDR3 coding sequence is TGCGCCAGCAGCACCGACAGGGCCTCTGGGGCCAACGTCCTGACTTTC.